This T cell receptor beta chain is drawn from a study of blood T cell repertoires in COVID-19. V was clipped by 10 bases and J by 1 base; unmatched bases: 9. From germline, CDR1 is LNHDA and CDR2 SQIVND (reference sequence). The CDR3 covers 14 residues. Method: immunoSEQ multiplex PCR; TCRdb's copy keeps in-frame clones and lacks some. The repertoire holds 170,000 or so clones, with around nine tenths as singletons. The chain combines TRBV19 with TRBJ1-1, with TRBD1 identical over 7 bases. Source material: peripheral blood. The source is a man aged 35-49 years with active or convalescent COVID-19. CDR3 protein: CATLVRGPNTEAFF. DNA of the CDR3: TGTGCCACCCTAGTTAGGGGGCCGAACACTGAAGCTTTCTTT.